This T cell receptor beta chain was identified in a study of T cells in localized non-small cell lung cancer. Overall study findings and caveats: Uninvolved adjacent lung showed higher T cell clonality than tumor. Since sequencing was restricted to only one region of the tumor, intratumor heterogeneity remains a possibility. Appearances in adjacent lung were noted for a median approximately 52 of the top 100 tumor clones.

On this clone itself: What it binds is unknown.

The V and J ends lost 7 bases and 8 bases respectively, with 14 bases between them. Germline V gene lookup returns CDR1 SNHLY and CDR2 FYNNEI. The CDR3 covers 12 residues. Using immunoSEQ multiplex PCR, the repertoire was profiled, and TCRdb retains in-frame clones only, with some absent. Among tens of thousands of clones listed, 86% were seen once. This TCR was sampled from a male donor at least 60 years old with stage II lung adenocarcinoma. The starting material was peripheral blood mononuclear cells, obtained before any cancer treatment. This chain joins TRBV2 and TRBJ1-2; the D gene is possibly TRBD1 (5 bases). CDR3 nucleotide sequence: TGTGCCAGCAACCGGGGGGGGTCCGGCTACACCTTC. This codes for CASNRGGSGYTF.